The next 29 T cell receptor beta chains were all read from a single sample in a study of early T cells in non-severe SARS-CoV-2 infection. A single record per CDR3 protein comes from TCRdb applying MiXCR to the 5' RACE reads. In the table there are tens of thousands of distinct CDR3 sequences, approximately 5% of which are singletons. The sequenced sample was whole blood. The receptor set was obtained from an adult who was a healthcare worker with PCR-confirmed SARS-CoV-2 infection or an uninfected control (not recorded which).

The table lists this clonotype with many counts. This rearrangement joins TRBV24-1 to TRBJ2-7; unclear D gene. Germline V gives CDR1 KGHDR, CDR2 SFDVKD. V was clipped by 0 bases and J by 6 bases, with 8 bases between them. This CDR3 has 13 amino acids. The CDR3 DNA follows: TGTGCCACCAGTGATTTGCAATCTCTCGAGCAGTACTTC. Its translation is CATSDLQSLEQYF.

The table lists this clonotype with many counts. The J gene is TRBJ1-1, the V gene TRBV7-8; D is undetermined. The germline V gene encodes CDR1 SGHVS and CDR2 FQNEAQ. This CDR3 contains 15 residues. V gave up 5 bases and J gave up 0 bases, with 13 bases separating them. The CDR3 sequence: CASSTPAPVNTEAFF. CDR3 DNA sequence: TGTGCCAGCAGCACCCCCGCCCCGGTGAACACTGAAGCTTTCTTT.

At least ten counts were recorded for this clonotype. The chain links TRBV12-3 or TRBV12-4 to TRBJ1-6, with 7 nucleotides matching TRBD1. Unmatched junction bases numbered 9, after V lost 6 bases and J lost 7 bases. This CDR3 is built from 15 residues. CDR3 DNA: TGTGCCAGCAGCCTATATGGGACAGTAAATTCACCCCTCCACTTT. This gives the protein CASSLYGTVNSPLHF.

This clonotype was observed many times. Here the CDR3 reads CASSLGSGTGKYEQYF. The CDR3 coding sequence is TGTGCCAGCAGTTTAGGTTCTGGGACAGGGAAATACGAGCAGTACTTC. The chain recombines TRBV12-3 or TRBV12-4 with TRBJ2-7; 9 nucleotides agree with TRBD1. The trim removed 1 base at V and 4 bases at J, leaving 8 bases unmatched. This CDR3 is built from 16 residues.

There are many counts of this clonotype. CDR3 residues: CASSRQGVGYNEQFF. The CDR3 DNA reads TGTGCCAGCTCCAGACAGGGGGTTGGCTACAATGAGCAGTTCTTC. The chain uses TRBV7-3 and TRBJ2-1; 9 bases line up with TRBD1. This CDR3 comprises 15 residues. Trimming cost V 8 bases and J 3 bases; bases outside gene matches: 8. Germline CDR1 reads SGHTA; CDR2 reads FQGTGA.

This clonotype has a count of ten or more. The chain couples TRBV4-1 to TRBJ2-3; TRBD1 matches 8 bases. CDR1 is MGHRA and CDR2 is YSYEKL in the germline V gene. The CDR3 runs 18 residues. Losses at the gene ends were 5 bases for V and 0 bases for J; bases not matched to a gene: 13. The CDR3 region has the DNA TGCGCCAGCAGCGACCGGGACAGGTTGCTTACTAGCACAGATACGCAGTATTTT. Its translation is CASSDRDRLLTSTDTQYF.

Only a few counts were recorded for this clonotype. The genes are TRBV20-1 and TRBJ2-3, with 10 bases lining up with TRBD2. Germline V CDR1 and CDR2: DFQATT, SNEGSKA (reference sequence). With 8 bases clipped from V and 5 bases from J, the junction kept 4 bases outside the gene matches. The CDR3 consists of 12 residues. In DNA form, the CDR3 reads TGCAGTCCACAGCGGGGGGGAGATACGCAGTATTTT. It codes for CSPQRGGDTQYF.

This clonotype was seen more than once but under ten times. This rearrangement joins TRBV6-2 or TRBV6-3 to TRBJ2-3; weak D call: TRBD2 (5 bases). Trimming took 2 bases from V and 8 from J, leaving 29 bases between them. Germline V gene lookup returns CDR1 MNHEY and CDR2 SVGEGT. There are 19 residues in the CDR3. The CDR3: CASSYPVSGFSGYFGTQYF. The CDR3 DNA reads as TGTGCCAGCAGTTACCCAGTCTCTGGCTTTTCGGGGTATTTTGGTACGCAGTATTTT.

Many counts were recorded for this clonotype. CDR3 nucleotides: TGTGCCACCCCGGGACAGCGGATGAACACCGGGGAGCTGTTTTTT. This gives the protein CATPGQRMNTGELFF. This rearrangement joins TRBV7-8 to TRBJ2-2, with 7 bases that match TRBD1. The CDR3 is 15 residues long. J lost 1 base, V lost 10 bases, and 9 bases had no gene match. Looked up from germline, CDR1 is SGHVS and CDR2 is FQNEAQ.

In this sample, this clonotype turned up many times. The chain joins TRBV3-1 to TRBJ2-1, with 11 bases matching TRBD2. Looked up from germline, CDR1 is LGHDT and CDR2 is YNNKEL (reference sequence). With V trimmed by 4 bases and J by 3 bases, 11 bases remained unmatched. This CDR3 comprises 18 residues. CDR3 residues: CASSLRGLAVYSYNEQFF. The CDR3 nucleotides read TGTGCCAGCAGCCTCCGGGGACTAGCGGTCTATAGCTACAATGAGCAGTTCTTC.

At least ten counts were recorded for this clonotype. The V and J genes are TRBV4-1 and TRBJ2-1, with 13 bases matching TRBD2. The germline CDR1 and CDR2 sequences are MGHRA and YSYEKL. Trimming cost V 0 bases and J 8 bases; bases outside gene matches: 10. CDR3 size: 18 residues. CDR3 sequence reads: CASSQDPLGLAGRDEQFF. As DNA, the CDR3 is TGCGCCAGCAGCCAAGATCCACTGGGACTAGCGGGAAGAGATGAGCAGTTCTTC.

In this sample, this clonotype turned up many times. The chain uses TRBV28 and TRBJ2-7, with TRBD1 identical over 9 bases. V lost 1 base to trimming and J lost 3 bases; unmatched junction nucleotides: 4. The CDR3 runs to 15 residues. Looked up from germline, CDR1 is MDHEN and CDR2 is SYDVKM. CDR3 coding DNA: TGTGCCAGCAGTTTATTCCCGGGACAGGGCTACGAGCAGTACTTC. Translation gives CASSLFPGQGYEQYF.

This clonotype was detected ten times or more. This chain connects TRBV11-3 to TRBJ2-4; the match to TRBD1 covers 10 bases. This CDR3 is 17 amino acids long. The trim removed 5 bases at V and 3 bases at J, leaving 10 bases unmatched. CDR1 and CDR2 (germline): SGHNT, YENEEA. The CDR3 protein is CASSRLTGGEDKNIQYF. CDR3 in DNA: TGTGCCAGCAGCCGCCTGACAGGGGGCGAGGACAAAAACATTCAGTACTTC.

This clonotype was detected ten times or more. V usage is TRBV7-8 and J usage is TRBJ2-4; no clear D gene. Germline values: CDR1 SGHVS, CDR2 FQNEAQ. The CDR3 runs to 16 residues. Trimming pared 5 bases from V and 1 base from J, leaving 15 bases between. This chain's CDR3 is CASSREWSGAKNIQYF. The CDR3 nucleotides read TGTGCCAGCAGCCGAGAGTGGTCCGGGGCCAAAAACATTCAGTACTTC.

There are many counts of this clonotype. The chain employs TRBV28 and TRBJ2-3; no clear D. CDR3 length: 14 residues. The V and J ends lost 2 bases and 4 bases respectively, with 10 bases between them. CDR1 and CDR2 (germline): MDHEN, SYDVKM. CDR3 region: CASSLPRRPDTQYF. CDR3 nucleotide sequence: TGTGCCAGCAGTTTACCCAGGCGGCCAGATACGCAGTATTTT.

This clonotype was recorded a few times. This chain links TRBV5-4 with TRBJ2-5, with TRBD2 identical over 8 bases. Germline lookup yields CDR1 SGHNT and CDR2 YYREEE (reference sequence). V was clipped by 0 bases and J by 5 bases; unmatched bases: 9. The CDR3 spans 16 residues. CDR3 sequence reads: CASSLVGTREYETQYF. In DNA, the CDR3 is TGTGCCAGCAGCTTGGTGGGGACTAGGGAATACGAGACCCAGTACTTC.

The sample holds many counts of this clonotype. The V gene is TRBV28, the J gene TRBJ1-4; D gene unclear. Trimming shortened V by 2 bases and J by 8 bases, and 6 bases separated the two germline ends. This CDR3 has 12 amino acids. CDR1 is MDHEN, CDR2 SYDVKM, per germline. In DNA, the CDR3 is TGTGCCAGCAGTTTAATTCCCGAAAAACTGTTTTTT. Protein product: CASSLIPEKLFF.

There are a few counts of this clonotype. The chain joins TRBV4-2 to TRBJ2-1; 11 positions match TRBD2. Per the germline V gene, CDR1 is LGHNA and CDR2 is YNFKEQ. V lost 1 base to trimming and J lost 9 bases; unmatched junction nucleotides: 8. CDR3 size: 16 residues. CDR3 nucleotide sequence: TGTGCCAGCAGCCAAGCCACTAGCGGGAGAACTGGTGAGCAGTTCTTC. Amino acid sequence: CASSQATSGRTGEQFF.

This clonotype was detected ten times or more. The chain carries TRBV4-1 and TRBJ2-5; tentative D call: TRBD1 (5 bases). V was clipped by 2 bases and J by 5 bases, with 18 bases between them. CDR3 length: 16 residues. Germline CDR1 reads MGHRA; CDR2 reads YSYEKL. The CDR3, as DNA: TGCGCCAGCAGCCAAAGAATCAGGGCGATGGATGAGACCCAGTACTTC. Encoded protein: CASSQRIRAMDETQYF.

This clonotype appeared many times. The chain joins TRBV4-2 to TRBJ1-4; tentatively, D is TRBD1 (5 bases). Trimming stripped 0 bases from V and 6 bases from J, with 14 bases between. The CDR3 consists of 16 residues. CDR1 is LGHNA, CDR2 YNFKEQ, per germline. The CDR3 sequence: CASSQDGLGQDEKLFF. CDR3 in DNA: TGTGCCAGCAGCCAAGATGGTTTAGGACAAGATGAAAAACTGTTTTTT.

The rearrangement uses TRBV9 and TRBJ2-7; TRBD2 aligns across 9 bases. Germline V lookup: CDR1 SGDLS, CDR2 YYNGEE. After removal of 0 bases from V and 5 bases from J, the junction contained 6 bases not matched to a gene. CDR3 length equals 15 residues. CDR3 protein: CASSVGTSDVHEQYF. The CDR3 DNA sequence: TGTGCCAGCAGCGTAGGGACTAGCGATGTACACGAGCAGTACTTC. Combining the CDR3 with reference TRBV9 and TRBJ2-7 gives the whole variable domain DSGVTQTPKHLITATGQRVTLRCSPRSGDLSVYWYQQSLDQGLQFLIQYYNGEERAKGNILERFSAQQFPDLHSELNLSSLELGDSALYFCASSVGTSDVHEQYFGPGTRLTVT.

This clonotype was observed at least ten times. The rearrangement links TRBV28 to TRBJ2-3, with 7 bases fitting TRBD1. The V segment lost 6 bases and the J segment 1 base; nucleotides outside the gene matches: 4. The CDR3 has 14 amino acids. CDR1 and CDR2 (germline): MDHEN, SYDVKM. CDR3 sequence reads: CASRRTGGTDTQYF. CDR3 DNA: TGTGCCAGCAGGCGTACAGGGGGCACAGATACGCAGTATTTT.

There are many counts of this clonotype. The V gene is TRBV29-1, the J gene TRBJ2-4, with D possibly TRBD1 on 6 matching bases. The CDR3 has 10 residues. Trimming removed 6 bases from V and 8 bases from J, with 8 bases in between. In germline, CDR1 is SQVTM, CDR2 ANQGSEA. In nucleotides, the CDR3 is TGCAGCGTAGCAGGGGACATTCAGTACTTC. The encoded protein is CSVAGDIQYF.

This clonotype appeared many times. This chain links TRBV11-2 with TRBJ2-7; tentatively, D is TRBD2 (6 bases). Germline V CDR1 and CDR2: SGHAT, FQNNGV. Between the trimmed V and J ends, which lost 0 bases and 13 bases, there was a span of 19 bases. The CDR3 consists of 14 residues. CDR3 sequence (DNA): TGTGCCAGCAGCTTAGATAGCGGAGACCACGACTTATACTTC. This sequence encodes CASSLDSGDHDLYF.

This clonotype was seen repeatedly, ten times or more. The gene calls are TRBV20-1 and TRBJ2-7; 11 bases line up with TRBD2. Germline V lookup: CDR1 DFQATT, CDR2 SNEGSKA (reference sequence). V trimming: 6 bases; J trimming: 1 base; junction bases outside the gene matches: 8. The CDR3 has 15 residues. The CDR3 DNA is TGCAGTGCCGAGGACGGGACTAGCGGATCCTACGAGCAGTACTTC. Translating gives CSAEDGTSGSYEQYF.

At least ten counts were recorded for this clonotype. The chain carries TRBV6-2 or TRBV6-3 and TRBJ2-7, with TRBD2 identical over 10 bases. CDR3 size: 14 residues. J lost 4 bases, V lost 8 bases, and 8 bases had no gene match. CDR1 is MNHEY, CDR2 SVGEGT, per germline. DNA of the CDR3: TGTGCCAGCCGAAAAGCGGGAGGGGAGTACGAGCAGTACTTC. Its protein is CASRKAGGEYEQYF.

This clonotype was recorded many times. The chain links TRBV6-5 to TRBJ2-7, with D hard to call. Germline V gene sequence: CDR1 MNHEY, CDR2 SVGAGI. The CDR3 is 13 residues long. Trimming shortened V by 6 bases and J by 3 bases, and 12 bases separated the two germline ends. This chain's CDR3 is CASSRLGIYEQYF. As DNA, the CDR3 is TGTGCCAGCAGCCGATTAGGGATCTACGAGCAGTACTTC.

In DNA, the CDR3 is TGTGCCTCCGGAATGAGCACCTATGAGCAGTTCTTC. This gives the protein CASGMSTYEQFF. The chain recombines TRBV6-5 with TRBJ2-1, with no clear D. The CDR3 consists of 12 residues. V shed 11 bases and J shed 8 bases, with 16 bases lying between them. CDR1 is MNHEY and CDR2 is SVGAGI in the germline V gene.

This clonotype was seen repeatedly, ten times or more. V gene TRBV20-1 combines with J gene TRBJ2-7, with TRBD2 matching over 10 bases. The CDR3 is 14 amino acids. V shed 5 bases, J shed 2 bases, and the junction held 6 bases outside the gene matches. The germline V gene encodes CDR1 DFQATT and CDR2 SNEGSKA (reference sequence). The CDR3: CSAVSGGRPYEQYF. Written as DNA, the CDR3 is TGCAGTGCTGTTAGCGGGGGGAGGCCCTACGAGCAGTACTTC.